This is a list of T cell receptor beta chains from one sample in a study of cytomegalovirus exposure and HLA in healthy donors. Profiling relied on immunoSEQ multiplex PCR, and the TCRdb table lists in-frame clones only, not all of them. The sample yields around 150,000 clones, roughly 80% seen once. The specimen sequenced was PBMCs. These receptors originate from a female donor in good health and CMV-seronegative. Each CDR3 is given with its conserved first and last residue. Fields, in order: V gene, J gene, D gene, clone size, CDR3 protein, CDR3 DNA. The D gene is left open where the match is weak. Only some rows state a clone size, as once, few, many or a class for expanded clones.

>TRBV6-1|TRBJ1-1|TRBD1|many
CASSLKGQGRTEAFF
TGTGCCAGCAGTCTTAAGGGACAGGGGCGCACTGAAGCTTTCTTT
>TRBV19|TRBJ2-2|.|.
CASSVYSGELFF
TGTGCCAGTAGTGTCTACTCCGGGGAGCTGTTTTTT
>TRBV7-9|TRBJ2-7|.|.
CASSLARGIFYEQYF
TGTGCCAGCAGCTTAGCACGAGGGATTTTCTACGAGCAGTACTTC
>TRBV6-1|TRBJ1-1|.|.
CASSQMTVNTEAFF
TGTGCCAGCAGTCAAATGACAGTGAACACTGAAGCTTTCTTT
>TRBV2|TRBJ2-3|TRBD2|.
CASGLAGTTDTQYF
TGTGCCAGCGGACTAGCGGGAACGACAGATACGCAGTATTTT
>TRBV19|TRBJ1-1|.|few
CASRLRMNTEAFF
TGTGCCAGCCGACTCCGGATGAACACTGAAGCTTTCTTT
>TRBV7-8|TRBJ2-7|.|.
CASSFTGLGSYEQYF
TGTGCCAGCAGCTTCACAGGGCTAGGATCCTACGAGCAGTACTTC
>TRBV7-2|TRBJ2-7|.|few
CASSFRAREQYF
TGTGCCAGCAGCTTCCGCGCGCGGGAGCAGTACTTC
>TRBV28|TRBJ1-1|.|few
CASSLQGGRTEAFF
TGTGCCAGCAGTTTACAGGGCGGTCGCACTGAAGCTTTCTTT
>TRBV28|TRBJ1-2|TRBD1|.
CASRMTGIYGYTF
TGTGCCAGCAGAATGACAGGGATCTATGGCTACACCTTC
>TRBV5-1|TRBJ2-2|.|.
CASSVDDRYTGELFF
TGCGCCAGCAGCGTGGACGACAGATACACCGGGGAGCTGTTTTTT
>TRBV6-5|TRBJ1-5|TRBD1|.
CASSYSRDRGHQPQHF
TGTGCCAGCAGTTACTCAAGGGACAGGGGGCATCAGCCCCAGCATTTT
>TRBV5-1|TRBJ2-2|TRBD1|.
CASRSGTGSTGELFF
TGCGCCAGCAGATCCGGGACAGGTTCGACCGGGGAGCTGTTTTTT
>TRBV29-1|TRBJ1-1|.|.
CSGRGGAPEAFF
TGCAGCGGCCGCGGAGGGGCCCCCGAAGCTTTCTTT
>TRBV5-1|TRBJ2-1|.|.
CASSATSTSYNEQFF
TGCGCCAGCAGCGCAACCTCGACTAGTTACAATGAGCAGTTCTTC
>TRBV19|TRBJ1-2|TRBD1|.
CASSIVTGGNYGYTF
TGTGCCAGTAGTATAGTTACAGGGGGTAACTATGGCTACACCTTC
>TRBV11-2|TRBJ1-1|.|.
CASSLIAGWKAFF
TGTGCCAGCAGCTTAATCGCAGGTTGGAAAGCTTTCTTT
>TRBV7-2|TRBJ2-2|.|.
CASRLRSNPGELFF
TGTGCCAGCAGGCTACGATCCAACCCAGGGGAGCTGTTTTTT
>TRBV5-1|TRBJ1-1|.|few
CASSVDSGSEAFF
TGCGCCAGCAGCGTCGACTCGGGGTCTGAAGCTTTCTTT
>TRBV5-6|TRBJ1-1|.|.
CASSLEGLRIAEAFF
TGTGCCAGCAGCTTGGAGGGACTCAGAATCGCTGAAGCTTTCTTT
>TRBV10-3|TRBJ1-1|TRBD1|.
CAIRPGTASLNTEAFF
TGTGCCATCAGACCTGGGACAGCATCATTGAACACTGAAGCTTTCTTT
>TRBV6-5|TRBJ2-1|.|.
CASRFDWDNEQFF
TGTGCCAGCAGATTCGACTGGGACAATGAGCAGTTCTTC
>TRBV27|TRBJ1-4|TRBD1|.
CASRSGQGGWEKLFF
TGTGCCAGCAGGAGCGGACAGGGGGGATGGGAAAAACTGTTTTTT
>TRBV2|TRBJ2-1|TRBD2|.
CASSPPGASGGGEQFF
TGTGCCAGCAGTCCCCCTGGGGCTAGCGGGGGGGGCGAGCAGTTCTTC
>TRBV19|TRBJ2-2|TRBD1|.
CASRDRGRDTGELFF
TGTGCCAGTAGGGACAGGGGGCGGGACACCGGGGAGCTGTTTTTT
>TRBV19|TRBJ1-5|TRBD1|few
CASSEQGNQPQHF
TGTGCCAGTAGTGAACAGGGGAATCAGCCCCAGCATTTT
>TRBV9|TRBJ2-2|.|.
CASSKVAENTGELFF
TGTGCCAGCAGCAAGGTAGCGGAAAACACCGGGGAGCTGTTTTTT
>TRBV5-1|TRBJ1-2|TRBD1|once
CASSSVFTDRGQRNYGYTF
TGCGCCAGCAGCTCGGTCTTCACGGACAGGGGTCAGAGGAACTATGGCTACACCTTC
>TRBV7-9|TRBJ1-4|TRBD1|.
CASSPRTGGNEKLFF
TGTGCCAGCAGCCCCCGGACAGGGGGCAATGAAAAACTGTTTTTT
>TRBV5-5|TRBJ2-3|TRBD1|.
CASTPDRPDTQYF
TGTGCCAGCACCCCGGACAGGCCAGATACGCAGTATTTT
>TRBV28|TRBJ1-3|TRBD1|.
CASSLGQGGNTIYF
TGTGCCAGCAGTCTTGGACAGGGCGGAAACACCATATATTTT
>TRBV18|TRBJ1-3|.|.
CASSPLGVSGDTIYF
TGTGCCAGCTCGCCCCTAGGGGTCTCGGGGGACACCATATATTTT
>TRBV27|TRBJ2-5|TRBD2|.
CASRLAGGEETQYF
TGTGCCAGCAGACTAGCGGGAGGTGAAGAGACCCAGTACTTC
>TRBV5-1|TRBJ2-7|TRBD2|.
CASSLGAGGAYEQYF
TGCGCCAGCAGCTTAGGGGCGGGAGGCGCCTACGAGCAGTACTTC
>TRBV7-3|TRBJ2-7|TRBD1|.
CASSLTGQTSYEQYF
TGTGCCAGCAGCTTAACGGGACAGACCTCCTACGAGCAGTACTTC